Below are 9 T cell receptor beta chains sequenced from a single sample in a study of shared clonotypes between healthy human individuals. Measured with immunoSEQ multiplex PCR; TCRdb has only the in-frame clones, and not every one. The data contain roughly 500,000 clones, approximately 80% of them singletons. The sample taken for sequencing was PBMCs. The receptors stem from a woman in her 40s in good health. Some clones in this sample may be carry-over from other donors' samples.

Concerning this clone itself: Other DNA sequences within the sample encode an identical CDR3. This chain joins TRBV19 and TRBJ1-2, with a tentative D call TRBD1 (6 bases). Trimming cost V 4 bases and J 2 bases, with 11 bases left between them. This CDR3 comprises 14 residues. Looked up from germline, CDR1 is LNHDA and CDR2 is SQIVND (reference sequence). The CDR3 region is CASSTSTGNYGYTF. In nucleotides, the CDR3 is TGTGCCAGTAGTACGTCGACAGGAAACTATGGCTACACCTTC.

This chain uses TRBV9 with TRBJ2-1; D gene uncertain. Germline lookup yields CDR1 SGDLS and CDR2 YYNGEE. This CDR3 is built from 15 residues. Trimming stripped 0 bases from V and 4 bases from J, with 11 bases between. CDR3 sequence: CASSVEFGQYNEQFF. As DNA, the CDR3 is TGTGCCAGCAGCGTAGAGTTCGGGCAGTACAATGAGCAGTTCTTC. The full variable domain, its missing parts supplied by reference TRBV9 and TRBJ2-1, is DSGVTQTPKHLITATGQRVTLRCSPRSGDLSVYWYQQSLDQGLQFLIQYYNGEERAKGNILERFSAQQFPDLHSELNLSSLELGDSALYFCASSVEFGQYNEQFFGPGTRLTVL.

The chain uses TRBV5-4 and TRBJ2-1; 9 bases fit TRBD2. V was clipped by 0 bases and J by 4 bases; unmatched bases: 5. The V gene's germline CDR1 is SGHNT and CDR2 YYREEE (reference sequence). The CDR3 runs 16 residues. CDR3: CASSLVAGGGYNEQFF. The CDR3 region has the DNA TGTGCCAGCAGCTTGGTTGCGGGAGGGGGGTACAATGAGCAGTTCTTC.

About this clone: Given a much more abundant clone one base away, this may be a read error. The chain links TRBV4-3 to TRBJ2-5; D possibly uses TRBD1 or TRBD2 (5 bases each). This CDR3 region has 15 residues. Germline lookup yields CDR1 LGHNA and CDR2 YSLEER. Written as DNA, the CDR3 is TGCGCCAGCGGCCAAGAGAGGGGAACCCAAGAGACCCAGTACTTC. Translated, it gives CASGQERGTQETQYF.

This clone has a handful of counts. The rearrangement joins TRBV5-1 to TRBJ2-1; 10 bases are shared with TRBD2. CDR1 and CDR2 (germline): SGHRS, YFSETQ. The CDR3 loop spans 17 amino acids. V shed 0 bases, J shed 4 bases, and the junction held 7 bases outside the gene matches. Here the CDR3 reads CASSLVASGGVYNEQFF. The CDR3 coding sequence is TGCGCCAGCAGCTTGGTGGCTAGCGGGGGAGTTTACAATGAGCAGTTCTTC.

V gene TRBV5-6 combines with J gene TRBJ1-4; a possible D gene is TRBD1 (6 bases). The CDR3 is 16 residues long. Germline lookup yields CDR1 SGHDT and CDR2 YYEEEE. V lost 4 bases and J lost 0, with 13 bases in between. The CDR3 loop reads CASSPEQGATNEKLFF. The CDR3 region has the DNA TGTGCCAGCAGCCCCGAACAGGGTGCAACTAATGAAAAACTGTTTTTT.

V and J are TRBV2 and TRBJ2-7, with 11 bases lining up with TRBD2. CDR3 size: 14 residues. The V gene end was trimmed by 4 bases and the J gene end by 6 bases; junction bases not matched to a gene: 5. Germline-derived CDR1 and CDR2 are SNHLY and FYNNEI. The CDR3, as DNA: TGTGCCAGCAGTGTATTAGCGGGAGGGCCCGAGCAGTACTTC. This gives the protein CASSVLAGGPEQYF.

This chain links TRBV7-8 with TRBJ2-7; 8 positions match TRBD2. There are 14 residues in the CDR3. V dropped 5 bases and J dropped 2; count of bases not matched to a gene: 5. The germline gives CDR1 SGHVS, CDR2 FQNEAQ. For the CDR3, the DNA is TGTGCCAGCAGCCCGGGGGGGTCGACCTACGAGCAGTACTTC. This codes for CASSPGGSTYEQYF.

This sequence joins TRBV6-5 and TRBJ1-2; the D is unclear. Germline values: CDR1 MNHEY, CDR2 SVGAGI. V lost 5 bases and J 1 base, leaving 5 bases between the germline ends. The CDR3 has 12 amino acids. The CDR3, as DNA: TGTGCCAGCAGTGAGGGTAACTATGGCTACACCTTC. Amino acids: CASSEGNYGYTF.